This T cell receptor (beta chain) was sequenced in a study of Ad26.COV2.S vaccination and SARS-CoV-2 variants. Whole-study results and caveats: Vaccine recipients posted higher spike-specific TCR breadth than their placebo counterparts. Substantial breadth was reportedly displayed by spike-specific CD8+ and CD4+ T cell responses after vaccination.

Stated treatment: roughly 18 received Ad26.COV2.S at low or high dose, single or two shots; a few received placebo; per-sample allocation not given. Sampling took place 63 days after the first vaccine or placebo injection. This adult donor, from Boston, was 18-55 years old. An Ad26 vector expressing Wuhan-strain SARS-CoV-2 spike served as the vaccine. The protocol was immunoSEQ multiplex PCR, while the TCRdb copy is restricted to in-frame clones and leaves out a portion. The data show under 300,000 clones, with 87% seen just once and just under 3% held by the top ten. This clone was counted a single time. The antigen is undetermined. The CDR3 spans 15 residues. Trimming removed 3 bases from V and 11 bases from J, with 19 bases in between. Germline V gives CDR1 LNHDA, CDR2 SQIVND (reference sequence).

This clonotype was sampled from a person between 18 and 59 years old who received the Ad26.COV2.S COVID-19 vaccine or a placebo. The material sequenced was peripheral blood, taken in a trial of Ad26.COV2.S vaccine versus placebo. The chain couples TRBV19 to TRBJ1-4; possible D gene TRBD1, 5 bases. Here the CDR3 DNA reads TGTGCCAGTAGTATGGCGGTGAGGGGCCGTGAGAAACTGTTTTTT. This codes for CASSMAVRGREKLFF.